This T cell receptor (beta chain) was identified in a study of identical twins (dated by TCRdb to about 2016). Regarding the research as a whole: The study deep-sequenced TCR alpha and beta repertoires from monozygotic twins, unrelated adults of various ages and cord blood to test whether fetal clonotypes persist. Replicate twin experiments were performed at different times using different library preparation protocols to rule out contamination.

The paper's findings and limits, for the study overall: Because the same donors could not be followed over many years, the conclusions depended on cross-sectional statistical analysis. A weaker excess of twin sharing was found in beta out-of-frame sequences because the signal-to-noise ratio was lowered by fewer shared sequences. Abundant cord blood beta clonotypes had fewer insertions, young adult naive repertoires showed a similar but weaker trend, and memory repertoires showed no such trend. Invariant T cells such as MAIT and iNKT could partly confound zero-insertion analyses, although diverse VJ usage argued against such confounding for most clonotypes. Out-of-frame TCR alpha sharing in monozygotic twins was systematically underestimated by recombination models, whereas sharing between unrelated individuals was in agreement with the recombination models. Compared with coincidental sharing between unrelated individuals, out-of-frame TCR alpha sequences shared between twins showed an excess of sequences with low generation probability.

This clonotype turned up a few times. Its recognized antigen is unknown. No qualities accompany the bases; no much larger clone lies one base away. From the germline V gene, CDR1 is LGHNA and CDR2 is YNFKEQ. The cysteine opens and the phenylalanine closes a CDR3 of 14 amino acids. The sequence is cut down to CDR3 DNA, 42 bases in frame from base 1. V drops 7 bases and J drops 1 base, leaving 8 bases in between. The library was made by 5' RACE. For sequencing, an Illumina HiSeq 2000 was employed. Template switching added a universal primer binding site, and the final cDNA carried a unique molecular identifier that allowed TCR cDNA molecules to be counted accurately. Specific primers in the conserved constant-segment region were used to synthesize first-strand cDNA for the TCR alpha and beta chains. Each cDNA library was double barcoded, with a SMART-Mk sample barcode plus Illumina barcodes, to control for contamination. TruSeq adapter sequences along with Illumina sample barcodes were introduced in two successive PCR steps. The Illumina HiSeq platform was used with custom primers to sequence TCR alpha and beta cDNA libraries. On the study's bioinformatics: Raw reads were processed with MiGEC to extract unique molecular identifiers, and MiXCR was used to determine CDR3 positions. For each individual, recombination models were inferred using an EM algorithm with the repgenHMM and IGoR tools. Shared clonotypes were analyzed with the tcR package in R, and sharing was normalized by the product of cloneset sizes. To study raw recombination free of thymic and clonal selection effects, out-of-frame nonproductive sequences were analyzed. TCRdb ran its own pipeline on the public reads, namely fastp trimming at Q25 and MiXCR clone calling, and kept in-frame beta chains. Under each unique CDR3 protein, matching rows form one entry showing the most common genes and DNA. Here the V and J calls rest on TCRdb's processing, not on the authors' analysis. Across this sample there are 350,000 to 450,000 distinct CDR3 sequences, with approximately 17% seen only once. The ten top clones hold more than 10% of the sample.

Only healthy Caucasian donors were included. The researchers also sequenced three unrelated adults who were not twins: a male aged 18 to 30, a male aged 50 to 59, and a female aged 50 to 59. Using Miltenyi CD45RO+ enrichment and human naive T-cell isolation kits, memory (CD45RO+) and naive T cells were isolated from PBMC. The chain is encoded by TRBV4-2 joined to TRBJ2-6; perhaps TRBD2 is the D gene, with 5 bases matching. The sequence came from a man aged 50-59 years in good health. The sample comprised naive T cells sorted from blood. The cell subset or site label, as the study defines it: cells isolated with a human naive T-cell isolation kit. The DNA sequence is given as TGTGCCAGCAACGGAGGTTCTGGGGCCAACGTCCTGACTTTC. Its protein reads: CASNGGSGANVLTF.